This T cell receptor beta chain comes out of a study of OX40 agonist ivuxolimab in advanced cancers. About the study: Patients got intravenous ivuxolimab at 0.01 to 10 mg/kg every 2 weeks. Three patients got partial responses; one had hepatocellular carcinoma and two had cutaneous melanoma.

CDR3 length equals 15 residues. Germline V gene data show CDR1 as SGHVS and CDR2 as FNYEAQ. V was pared by 1 base and J by 6 bases, with 12 bases between. Researchers took blood at baseline, on cycle 4 day 1, and on cycle 7 day 1. Here immunoSEQ multiplex PCR was the method, and the copy in TCRdb shows in-frame clones only, minus some. Here the sample spans some 37,000 clones, around 82% being singletons. This rearrangement joins TRBV7-6 to TRBJ2-2, with D possibly matching TRBD1 (5 bases). This clonotype originated in an adult with an advanced solid tumor such as melanoma, head and neck, liver or kidney cancer. Source: CD4+ or CD8+ T cells sorted from blood, taken in a trial of the OX40 agonist ivuxolimab. CDR3 loop: CASSLGRQGAGELFF. CDR3 in DNA: TGTGCCAGCAGCTTAGGACGCCAGGGTGCCGGGGAGCTGTTTTTT.